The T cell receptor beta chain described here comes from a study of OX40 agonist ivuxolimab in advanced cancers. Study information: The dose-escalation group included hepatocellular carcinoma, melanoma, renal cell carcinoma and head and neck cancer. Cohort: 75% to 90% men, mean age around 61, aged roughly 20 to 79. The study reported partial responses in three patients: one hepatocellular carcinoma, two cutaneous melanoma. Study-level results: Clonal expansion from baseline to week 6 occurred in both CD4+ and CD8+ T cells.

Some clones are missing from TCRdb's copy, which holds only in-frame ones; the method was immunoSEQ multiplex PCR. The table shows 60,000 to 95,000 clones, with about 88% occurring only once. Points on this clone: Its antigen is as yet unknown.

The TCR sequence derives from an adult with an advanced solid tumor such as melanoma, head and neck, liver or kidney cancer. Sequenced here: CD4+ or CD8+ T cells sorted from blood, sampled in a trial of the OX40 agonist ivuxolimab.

In DNA, the CDR3 is TGTGCCAGCAGCCAAGGAAGCGGGAGGTTGGAGACCCAGTACTTC. Protein product: CASSQGSGRLETQYF. The chain recombines TRBV7-2 with TRBJ2-5; TRBD2 aligns across 9 bases. V was clipped by 5 bases and J by 5 bases; unmatched bases: 9. The CDR3 consists of 15 residues. From germline, CDR1 is SGHTA and CDR2 FQGNSA. Using reference TRBV7-2 and TRBJ2-5 for the parts outside the CDR3, the full variable domain is GAGVSQSPSNKVTEKGKDVELRCDPISGHTALYWYRQSLGQGLEFLIYFQGNSAPDKSGLPSDRFSAERTGGSVSTLTIQRTQQEDSAVYLCASSQGSGRLETQYFGPGTRLLVL.